Below, one TCR beta chain is given with its context. Its antigen is as yet unknown. The sample comes from a study of shared clonotypes between healthy human individuals. About the research overall: The plates for each donor numbered three CD4 naive, three CD4 memory, two CD8 naive and one CD8 memory.

Healthy HIV-negative adults with no recent acute infections or vaccinations were recruited as donors. CDR1 is MNHNS and CDR2 is SASEGT in the germline V gene. This CDR3 region has 13 residues. With 10 bases removed from V and 3 bases from J, the gap between germline ends came to 16 bases. Several immunoSEQ 96-well plates shared each subset's DNA, each plate a replicate. Profiled with immunoSEQ multiplex PCR; TCRdb holds only in-frame clones, not every one. The table includes roughly 520,000 clones, around 96% detected once. Overall study findings and caveats: Inspection by rarefaction showed sorted-subset sequencing to be incomplete despite large depth.

This clonotype was obtained from a woman aged 30 to 39 in good health. The sequencing sample was made of naive CD4+ T cells sorted from blood. Stated subset: CD45RA+ positively selected. J is TRBJ2-7 and V is TRBV6-1; D is unresolved. The CDR3 DNA reads as TGTGCCATCGCAAGAGGTGGGCTCTACGAGCAGTACTTC. This sequence encodes CAIARGGLYEQYF.